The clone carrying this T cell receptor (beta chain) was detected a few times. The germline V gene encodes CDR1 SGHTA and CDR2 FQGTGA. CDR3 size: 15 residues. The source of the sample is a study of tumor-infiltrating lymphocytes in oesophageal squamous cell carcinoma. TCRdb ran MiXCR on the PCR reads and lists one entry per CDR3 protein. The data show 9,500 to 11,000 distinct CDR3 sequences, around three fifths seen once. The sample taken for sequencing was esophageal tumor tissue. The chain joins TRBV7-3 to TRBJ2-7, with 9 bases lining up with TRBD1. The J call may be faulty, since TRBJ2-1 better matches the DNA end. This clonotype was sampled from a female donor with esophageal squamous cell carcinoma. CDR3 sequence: CASSSGTGIENEQFF. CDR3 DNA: TGTGCCAGCAGCTCAGGGACAGGGATTGAGAATGAGCAGTTCTTC.